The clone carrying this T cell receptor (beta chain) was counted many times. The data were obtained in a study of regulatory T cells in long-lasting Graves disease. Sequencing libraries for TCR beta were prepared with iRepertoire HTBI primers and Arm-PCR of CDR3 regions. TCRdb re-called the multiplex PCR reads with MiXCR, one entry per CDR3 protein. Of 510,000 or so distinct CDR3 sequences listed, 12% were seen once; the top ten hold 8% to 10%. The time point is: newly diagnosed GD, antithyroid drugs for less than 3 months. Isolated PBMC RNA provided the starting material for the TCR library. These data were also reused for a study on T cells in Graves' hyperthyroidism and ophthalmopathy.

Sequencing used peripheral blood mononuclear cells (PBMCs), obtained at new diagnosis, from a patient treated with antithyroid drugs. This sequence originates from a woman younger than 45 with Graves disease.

CDR3 region: CASSSIRQGWRGYTF. CDR3 bases: TGTGCCAGCAGCTCTATCCGCCAGGGGTGGCGAGGCTACACCTTC. The J gene is TRBJ1-2, the V gene TRBV11-2, with a possible D match to TRBD1 (6 bases). The germline gives CDR1 SGHAT, CDR2 FQNNGV. The CDR3 length is 15 residues. Trimming pared 4 bases from V and 8 bases from J, leaving 20 bases between.